The rows below give T cell receptor beta chains drawn from one sample of a study of spatial heterogeneity in lung cancer. Via MiXCR, TCRdb re-called the 5' RACE reads, giving one row per CDR3 protein. This sample has about 27,000 distinct CDR3 sequences, with just under 7% found just once. Sequences were derived from PBMCs, sampled at surgery. These receptors were taken from a male donor with early-stage non-small cell lung cancer. Both conserved end residues are part of each CDR3. A D gene is named only where the DNA matches it firmly. Part of the rows lack a size; the others show once, few, many or a class for expanded clones.

NA | TRBJ2-3 | TRBV20-1 | TRBD2 | CSAHPGTSGGSGTQYF | TGCAGTGCCCACCCCGGGACTAGCGGGGGGTCGGGGACGCAGTATTTT
many | TRBJ2-3 | TRBV7-2 | NA | CASSLQPFSASTDTQYF | TGTGCCAGCAGCTTACAACCTTTTTCGGCTAGCACAGATACGCAGTATTTT
medium-sized | TRBJ1-3 | TRBV9 | NA | CASSVGSGNTIYF | TGTGCCAGCAGCGTCGGATCTGGAAACACCATATATTTT
many | TRBJ1-4 | TRBV4-1 | NA | CASSQLRGGVSEKLFF | TGCGCCAGCAGCCAACTCAGGGGAGGCGTAAGTGAAAAACTGTTTTTT
few | TRBJ2-5 | TRBV11-3 | NA | CASSSPGEEETQYF | TGTGCCAGCAGCTCGCCAGGGGAGGAGGAGACCCAGTACTTC
many | TRBJ1-1 | TRBV29-1 | TRBD1 | CSVATGTGQEGAFF | TGCAGCGTGGCCACCGGGACAGGGCAAGAGGGAGCTTTCTTT
NA | TRBJ2-3 | TRBV6-1 | NA | CASSEYGRFETGDTQYF | TGTGCCAGCAGTGAATATGGGAGGTTCGAAACGGGAGATACGCAGTATTTT
few | TRBJ2-6 | TRBV27 | NA | CASSSRQSSGANVLTF | TGTGCCAGCAGTTCCCGACAGTCCTCTGGGGCCAACGTCCTGACTTTC
many | TRBJ1-1 | TRBV18 | NA | CASSKGVNTEAFF | TGTGCCAGCTCGAAAGGAGTCAACACTGAAGCTTTCTTT
medium-sized | TRBJ2-5 | TRBV5-1 | NA | CASSFGGSGGETQYF | TGCGCCAGCAGCTTTGGGGGCAGTGGAGGAGAGACCCAGTACTTC
many | TRBJ2-5 | TRBV4-2 | TRBD2 | CASSQRSGGRGGETQYF | TGTGCCAGCAGCCAAAGGTCTGGCGGGAGGGGTGGAGAGACCCAGTACTTC
NA | TRBJ2-3 | TRBV3-1 | NA | CASSQVSGGSSDTQYF | TGTGCCAGCAGCCAAGTATCTGGGGGGTCTTCAGATACGCAGTATTTT
few | TRBJ1-6 | TRBV6-1 | TRBD1 | CASSVIQGARDSPLHF | TGTGCCAGCAGTGTAATACAGGGGGCGCGGGATTCACCCCTCCACTTT
many | TRBJ1-5 | TRBV19 | NA | CASSISGNQPQHF | TGTGCCAGTAGTATAAGCGGTAATCAGCCCCAGCATTTT
many | TRBJ2-3 | TRBV4-2 | TRBD2 | CASSQPGGGLGTDTQYF | TGTGCCAGCAGCCAACCCGGGGGGGGTCTGGGGACAGATACGCAGTATTTT
many | TRBJ2-1 | TRBV19 | NA | CASSRGRIEQFF | TGTGCCAGTAGTAGGGGGAGGATTGAGCAGTTCTTC
many | TRBJ2-3 | TRBV7-9 | NA | CASNLADTQYF | TGTGCCAGCAACCTAGCAGATACGCAGTATTTT
few | TRBJ2-7 | TRBV28 | TRBD1 | CASSPGTDSSYEQYF | TGTGCCAGCAGTCCTGGGACAGACAGCTCCTACGAGCAGTACTTC
NA | TRBJ2-3 | TRBV20-1 | NA | CSARDLPLETPTDTQYF | TGCAGTGCTAGAGATTTGCCCCTCGAGACTCCCACAGATACGCAGTATTTT
many | TRBJ1-1 | TRBV12-3/TRBV12-4 | TRBD1 | CASRMVRGLLMNTEAFF | TGTGCCAGCAGGATGGTCAGGGGGCTTTTGATGAACACTGAAGCTTTCTTT
few | TRBJ2-1 | TRBV4-1 | TRBD2 | CASSPGTSGGFNEQFF | TGCGCCAGCAGCCCGGGGACTAGCGGGGGATTCAATGAGCAGTTCTTC
few | TRBJ2-1 | TRBV28 | NA | CASTPTLNEQFF | TGTGCCAGCACCCCCACTTTGAATGAGCAGTTCTTC
NA | TRBJ1-4 | TRBV6-1 | NA | CASSLQGWISEKLFF | TGTGCCAGCAGTCTCCAGGGGTGGATAAGTGAAAAACTGTTTTTT
many | TRBJ1-5 | TRBV25-1 | TRBD1 | CASSPGDRGGYQPQHF | TGTGCCAGCAGTCCCGGGGACAGGGGAGGATATCAGCCCCAGCATTTT
medium-sized | TRBJ1-6 | TRBV2 | NA | CARRTRTSPLHF | TGTGCCCGCCGTACTCGGACTTCACCCCTCCACTTT
few | TRBJ2-7 | TRBV29-1 | NA | CSAGMSSYEQYF | TGCAGCGCGGGAATGAGCTCCTACGAGCAGTACTTC
NA | TRBJ1-5 | TRBV5-1 | NA | CASSSDSNQPQHF | TGCGCCAGCAGCTCGGATTCTAATCAGCCCCAGCATTTT
many | TRBJ2-5 | TRBV28 | NA | CASSSQQTLQETQYF | TGTGCCAGCAGTTCCCAGCAGACCCTCCAAGAGACCCAGTACTTC
few | TRBJ2-7 | TRBV27 | NA | CASSLRDAYEQYF | TGTGCCAGCAGTTTACGGGATGCCTACGAGCAGTACTTC
many | TRBJ1-4 | TRBV12-3/TRBV12-4 | TRBD1 | CASQQGPATNEKLFF | TGTGCCAGTCAACAGGGGCCCGCAACTAATGAAAAACTGTTTTTT
many | TRBJ2-3 | TRBV5-1 | TRBD2 | CASSFSGDTDTQYF | TGCGCCAGCAGCTTTAGCGGGGACACAGATACGCAGTATTTT
NA | TRBJ2-3 | TRBV6-1 | TRBD1 | CASAYRGPSDTQYF | TGTGCCAGCGCCTACAGGGGGCCCTCAGATACGCAGTATTTT
few | TRBJ2-3 | TRBV20-1 | NA | CSAPQQGGRTDTQYF | TGCAGTGCGCCTCAACAGGGTGGGAGGACAGATACGCAGTATTTT
NA | TRBJ2-7 | TRBV20-1 | NA | CSATPGFQDYEQYF | TGCAGTGCTACGCCCGGATTTCAGGACTACGAGCAGTACTTC
many | TRBJ2-5 | TRBV2 | TRBD1 | CAKGTGGTRKTQYF | TGTGCCAAAGGGACAGGGGGAACCAGAAAGACCCAGTACTTC